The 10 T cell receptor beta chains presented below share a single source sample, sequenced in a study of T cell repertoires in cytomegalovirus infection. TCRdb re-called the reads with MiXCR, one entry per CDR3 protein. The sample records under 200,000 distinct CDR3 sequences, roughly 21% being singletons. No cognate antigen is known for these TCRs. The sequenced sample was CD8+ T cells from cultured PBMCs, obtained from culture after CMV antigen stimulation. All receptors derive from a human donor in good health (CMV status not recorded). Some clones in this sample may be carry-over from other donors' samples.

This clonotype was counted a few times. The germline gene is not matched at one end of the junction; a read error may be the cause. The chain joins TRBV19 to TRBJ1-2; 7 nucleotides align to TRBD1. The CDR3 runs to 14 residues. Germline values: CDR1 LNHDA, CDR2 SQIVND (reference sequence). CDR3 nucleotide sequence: TGTGCCAGTAGTGAAACTCCGGGACAGCGAGTCTACATCTTC. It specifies CASSETPGQRVYIF.

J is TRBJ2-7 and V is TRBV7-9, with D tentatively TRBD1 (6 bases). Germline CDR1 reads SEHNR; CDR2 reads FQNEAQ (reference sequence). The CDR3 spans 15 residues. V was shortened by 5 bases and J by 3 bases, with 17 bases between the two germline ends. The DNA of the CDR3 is TGTGCCAGCAGCCGGCCCCGGGACACCTACTACGAGCAGTACTTC. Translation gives CASSRPRDTYYEQYF.

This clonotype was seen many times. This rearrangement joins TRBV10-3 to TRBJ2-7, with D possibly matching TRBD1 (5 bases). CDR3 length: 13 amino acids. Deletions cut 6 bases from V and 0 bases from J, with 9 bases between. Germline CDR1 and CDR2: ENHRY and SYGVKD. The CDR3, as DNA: TGTGCCATCAGCTTGACAGACTCCTACGAGCAGTACTTC. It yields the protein CAISLTDSYEQYF.

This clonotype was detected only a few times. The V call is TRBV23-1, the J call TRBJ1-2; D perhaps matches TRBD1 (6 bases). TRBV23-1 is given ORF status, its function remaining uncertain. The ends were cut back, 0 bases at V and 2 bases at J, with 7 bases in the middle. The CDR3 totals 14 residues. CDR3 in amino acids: CASSQSGQNYGYTF. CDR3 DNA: TGCGCCAGCAGTCAATCCGGACAGAACTATGGCTACACCTTC.

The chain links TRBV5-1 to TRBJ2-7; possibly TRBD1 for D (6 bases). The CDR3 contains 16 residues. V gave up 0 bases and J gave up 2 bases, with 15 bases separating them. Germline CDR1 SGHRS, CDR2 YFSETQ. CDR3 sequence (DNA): TGCGCCAGCAGCTTGGGACGGACAGTGGGGACCTACGAGCAGTACTTC. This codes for CASSLGRTVGTYEQYF.

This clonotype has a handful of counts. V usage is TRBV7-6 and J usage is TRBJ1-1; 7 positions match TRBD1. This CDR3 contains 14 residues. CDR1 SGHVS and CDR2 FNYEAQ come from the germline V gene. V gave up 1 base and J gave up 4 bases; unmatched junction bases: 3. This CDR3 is CASSLGQGTTEAFF. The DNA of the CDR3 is TGTGCCAGCAGCTTAGGACAGGGTACCACTGAAGCTTTCTTT.

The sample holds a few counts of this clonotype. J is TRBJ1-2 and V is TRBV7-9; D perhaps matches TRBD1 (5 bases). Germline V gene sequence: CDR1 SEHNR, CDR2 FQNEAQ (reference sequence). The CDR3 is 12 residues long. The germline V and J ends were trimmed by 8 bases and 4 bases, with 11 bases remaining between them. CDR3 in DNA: TGTGCCAGCCGTCAGGGCGGCTATGGCTACACCTTC. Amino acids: CASRQGGYGYTF.

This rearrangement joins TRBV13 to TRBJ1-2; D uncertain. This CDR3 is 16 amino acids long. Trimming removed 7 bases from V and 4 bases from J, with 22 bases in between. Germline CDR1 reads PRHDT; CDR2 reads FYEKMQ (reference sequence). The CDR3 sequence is CASTPRIGGPLYGYTF. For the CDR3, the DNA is TGTGCCAGCACCCCTCGGATTGGTGGCCCCCTCTATGGCTACACCTTC.

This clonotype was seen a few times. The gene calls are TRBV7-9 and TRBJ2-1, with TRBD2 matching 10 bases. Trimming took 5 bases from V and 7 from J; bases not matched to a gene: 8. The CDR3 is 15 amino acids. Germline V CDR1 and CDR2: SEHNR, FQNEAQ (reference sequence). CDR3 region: CASSTEGLALNEQFF. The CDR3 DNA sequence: TGTGCCAGCAGCACAGAGGGACTAGCGCTGAATGAGCAGTTCTTC. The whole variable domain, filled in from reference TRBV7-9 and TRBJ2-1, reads DTGVSQNPRHKITKRGQNVTFRCDPISEHNRLYWYRQTLGQGPEFLTYFQNEAQLEKSRLLSDRFSAERPKGSFSTLEIQRTEQGDSAMYLCASSTEGLALNEQFFGPGTRLTVL.

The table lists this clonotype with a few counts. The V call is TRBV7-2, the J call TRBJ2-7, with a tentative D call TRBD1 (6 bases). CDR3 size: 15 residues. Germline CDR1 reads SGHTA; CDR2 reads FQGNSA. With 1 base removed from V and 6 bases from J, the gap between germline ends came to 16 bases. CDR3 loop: CASSLGTDYRSEQYF. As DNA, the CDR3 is TGTGCCAGCAGCTTAGGGACAGACTACCGTAGCGAGCAGTACTTC. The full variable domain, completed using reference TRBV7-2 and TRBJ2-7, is GAGVSQSPSNKVTEKGKDVELRCDPISGHTALYWYRQSLGQGLEFLIYFQGNSAPDKSGLPSDRFSAERTGGSVSTLTIQRTQQEDSAVYLCASSLGTDYRSEQYFGPGTRLTVT.